This paragraph covers one TCR beta chain sequence. The data belong to a study of sequential checkpoint blockade in melanoma. Across the whole study: First-line arms were nivolumab then ipilimumab, or the reverse, randomized 1:1. Maintenance nivolumab came after either treatment sequence.

Indicated treatment: randomized to nivolumab then ipilimumab (arm A) or the reverse (arm B). Patients had received no earlier DNA-damaging chemotherapy. Sorted cells were live CD3+CD8+, lacking CD19 and CD56, from PBMCs. Sequencing used immunoSEQ multiplex PCR; TCRdb keeps in-frame clones, though not all of them. In the table there are about 27,000 clones, roughly four fifths of which are singletons. V shed 6 bases and J shed 0 bases, with 8 bases lying between them. Germline CDR1 reads MNHEY; CDR2 reads SMNVEV (reference sequence). This CDR3 has 13 residues. The rearrangement links TRBV27 to TRBJ1-1, with D unresolved. This clonotype was sampled from a human donor with melanoma. Material: CD8+ T cells sorted from blood (inferred from file names), obtained from a patient given nivolumab and ipilimumab in sequence. The CDR3 DNA reads TGTGCCAGCAGGCCAGACATGAACACTGAAGCTTTCTTT. This gives the protein CASRPDMNTEAFF.